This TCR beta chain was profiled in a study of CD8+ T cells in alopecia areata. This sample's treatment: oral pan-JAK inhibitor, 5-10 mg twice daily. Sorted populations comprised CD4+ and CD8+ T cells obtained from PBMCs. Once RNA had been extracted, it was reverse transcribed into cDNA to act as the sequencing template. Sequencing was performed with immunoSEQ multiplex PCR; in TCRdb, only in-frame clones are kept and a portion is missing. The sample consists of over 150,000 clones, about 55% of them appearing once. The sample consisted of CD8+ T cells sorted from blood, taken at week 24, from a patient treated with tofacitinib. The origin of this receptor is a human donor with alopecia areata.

CDR3 nucleotides: TGTGCCAGCAGCTTATTGGGGGGAAACACTGAAGCTTTCTTT. This translates into CASSLLGGNTEAFF. The chain links TRBV7-6 to TRBJ1-1; the D gene is possibly TRBD1 (5 bases). Germline CDR1 SGHVS, CDR2 FNYEAQ. The CDR3 extends over 14 amino acids. V lost 2 bases, J lost 2 bases, and 9 bases lay in between.